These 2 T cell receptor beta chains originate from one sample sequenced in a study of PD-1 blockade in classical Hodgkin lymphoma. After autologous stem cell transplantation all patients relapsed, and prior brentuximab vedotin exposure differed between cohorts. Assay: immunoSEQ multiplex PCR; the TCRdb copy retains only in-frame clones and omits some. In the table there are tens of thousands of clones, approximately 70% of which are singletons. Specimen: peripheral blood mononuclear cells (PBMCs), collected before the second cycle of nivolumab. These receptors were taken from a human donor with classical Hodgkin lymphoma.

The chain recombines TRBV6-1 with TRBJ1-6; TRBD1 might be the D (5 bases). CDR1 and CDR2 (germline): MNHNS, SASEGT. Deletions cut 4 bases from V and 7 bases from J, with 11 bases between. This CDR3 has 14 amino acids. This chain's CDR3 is CASSVRDGNSPLHF. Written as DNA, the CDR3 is TGTGCCAGCAGTGTCCGGGACGGGAATTCACCCCTCCACTTT.

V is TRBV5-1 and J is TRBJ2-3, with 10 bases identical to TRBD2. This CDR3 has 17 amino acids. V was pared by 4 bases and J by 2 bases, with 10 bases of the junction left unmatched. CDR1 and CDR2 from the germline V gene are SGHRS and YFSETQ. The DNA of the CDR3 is TGCGCCAGCAGCCGGAGCGGGGGGGACATTTTCACAGATACGCAGTATTTT. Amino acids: CASSRSGGDIFTDTQYF.